Listed here are 22 T cell receptor beta chains from one sample, sequenced in a study of a mutant IDH1 vaccine in newly diagnosed glioma. Their recognized antigens are unknown. Assay: immunoSEQ multiplex PCR; the TCRdb copy retains only in-frame clones and omits some. In the table there are about 55,000 clones, 80% of which are singletons. Time point denoted: week 23, last vaccination. Doses of 300 ug of mutant IDH1 20-mer peptide were given with topical imiquimod. The sequenced sample was PBMCs, obtained from a glioma patient whose treatment included an IDH1 peptide vaccine. These receptors were obtained from a middle-aged man with glioma.

The V and J genes are TRBV6-5 and TRBJ2-2; 12 bases agree with TRBD2. Germline V gives CDR1 MNHEY, CDR2 SVGAGI. This CDR3 has 15 residues. After removal of 4 bases from V and 4 bases from J, the junction contained 1 base not matched to a gene. This CDR3 is CASSWTSGATGELFF. For the CDR3, the DNA is TGTGCCAGCAGTTGGACTAGCGGGGCCACCGGGGAGCTGTTTTTT.

The chain combines TRBV7-3 with TRBJ2-1; D is perhaps TRBD1 (5 bases). This CDR3 comprises 13 residues. CDR1 SGHTA and CDR2 FQGTGA come from the germline V gene. Trimming cost V 5 bases and J 4 bases, with 9 bases left between them. CDR3 DNA sequence: TGTGCCAGCAGCAACCCAGGGTACAATGAGCAGTTCTTC. This translates into CASSNPGYNEQFF.

This chain joins TRBV5-8 and TRBJ1-4; TRBD1 might be the D (5 bases). Per the germline V gene, CDR1 is SGHTS and CDR2 is YDEGEE. The CDR3 extends over 16 amino acids. Trimming stripped 2 bases from V and 3 bases from J, with 14 bases between. The CDR3 is CASSLWGVGSNEKLFF. CDR3 coding DNA: TGTGCCAGCAGCTTATGGGGGGTCGGCTCTAATGAAAAACTGTTTTTT.

V is TRBV5-1 and J is TRBJ1-4; D is perhaps TRBD1 (5 bases). The CDR3 loop spans 17 amino acids. V was cut by 2 bases and J by 0 bases, with 14 bases left in between. The germline gives CDR1 SGHRS, CDR2 YFSETQ. The CDR3 spells CASSFKGQVATNEKLFF. CDR3 nucleotides: TGCGCCAGCAGCTTTAAGGGGCAAGTTGCAACTAATGAAAAACTGTTTTTT. The full variable domain, with the rest looked up from reference TRBV5-1 and TRBJ1-4, is KAGVTQTPRYLIKTRGQQVTLSCSPISGHRSVSWYQQTPGQGLQFLFEYFSETQRNKGNFPGRFSGRQFSNSRSEMNVSTLELGDSALYLCASSFKGQVATNEKLFFGSGTQLSVL.

The chain couples TRBV25-1 to TRBJ2-3; D is perhaps TRBD1 (6 bases). Trimming shortened V by 5 bases and J by 6 bases, and 12 bases separated the two germline ends. The CDR3 has 13 amino acids. Germline values: CDR1 MGHDK, CDR2 SYGVNS. The CDR3 nucleotides are TGTGCCAGCAGTAACGGACAGAGGGATACGCAGTATTTT. This codes for CASSNGQRDTQYF.

The chain carries TRBV7-9 and TRBJ2-3; TRBD2 matches at 14 bases. The V segment lost 4 bases and the J segment 2 bases; nucleotides outside the gene matches: 5. This CDR3 comprises 17 residues. Germline values: CDR1 SEHNR, CDR2 FQNEAQ (reference sequence). The CDR3 nucleotides are TGTGCCAGCAGCTCCGGACTAGCGGGGGGACCCACAGATACGCAGTATTTT. This gives the protein CASSSGLAGGPTDTQYF.

The rearrangement uses TRBV19 and TRBJ1-4; 9 bases map to TRBD1. Per germline, CDR1 LNHDA and CDR2 SQIVND (reference sequence). Germline trimming cut 8 bases from V and 5 bases from J; bases unmatched to any gene: 6. The CDR3 is 14 residues long. CDR3 protein: CASWPGQGNEKLFF. In DNA form, the CDR3 reads TGTGCCAGTTGGCCGGGACAGGGAAATGAAAAACTGTTTTTT.

V gene TRBV19 combines with J gene TRBJ2-5; 8 nucleotides agree with TRBD1. With 3 bases clipped from V and 3 bases from J, the junction kept 3 bases outside the gene matches. Germline V gives CDR1 LNHDA, CDR2 SQIVND (reference sequence). CDR3 length equals 14 residues. The CDR3 is CASSITGGKETQYF. The CDR3 region has the DNA TGTGCCAGTAGTATCACAGGGGGTAAAGAGACCCAGTACTTC.

The chain employs TRBV5-6 and TRBJ1-2; D might be TRBD1 (5 bases). Trimming took off 3 bases at V and 11 bases at J, with 23 bases between the two ends. The CDR3 is 15 residues long. CDR1 is SGHDT, CDR2 YYEEEE, per germline. The CDR3 spells CASSSLQSLAGPYTF. The CDR3 region has the DNA TGTGCCAGCAGCTCGCTCCAGTCCCTCGCGGGGCCTTACACCTTC.

The chain has TRBV29-1 and TRBJ2-5; D may be TRBD2 (6 bases). V was clipped by 4 bases and J by 4 bases, with 10 bases between them. CDR3 length: 12 amino acids. The germline V gene has CDR1 SQVTM and CDR2 ANQGSEA. The CDR3 sequence is CSVVPAGETQYF. As DNA, the CDR3 is TGCAGCGTTGTCCCAGCGGGAGAGACCCAGTACTTC.

The CDR3 reads CASGYRTTGVGPLHF. CDR3 DNA sequence: TGTGCTAGTGGCTACAGGACGACAGGAGTGGGCCCCCTCCACTTT. The genes are TRBV12-5 and TRBJ1-6; TRBD1 is a possible D gene (6 bases). The CDR3 consists of 15 residues. Germline CDR1 is LGHNT and CDR2 is FRNRAP. With 6 bases removed from V and 13 bases from J, the gap between germline ends came to 22 bases.

The chain combines TRBV25-1 with TRBJ2-7, with TRBD2 identical over 7 bases. CDR1 and CDR2 (germline): MGHDK, SYGVNS. Trimming cost V 5 bases and J 1 base; bases outside gene matches: 5. CDR3 length equals 14 residues. Written as DNA, the CDR3 is TGTGCCAGCAGTAGCGGGGCCCTTTCCTACGAGCAGTACTTC. It codes for CASSSGALSYEQYF.

This chain joins TRBV7-8 and TRBJ2-7, with D perhaps matching TRBD1 or TRBD2 (5 bases each). Trimming took off 5 bases at V and 5 bases at J, with 10 bases between the two ends. Germline V gene data show CDR1 as SGHVS and CDR2 as FQNEAQ. CDR3 length equals 12 residues. CDR3 amino acids: CASSIRGDEQYF. Written as DNA, the CDR3 is TGTGCCAGCAGCATTAGAGGGGACGAGCAGTACTTC. Full variable domain (missing parts from reference TRBV7-8 and TRBJ2-7): GAGVSQSPRYKVAKRGQDVALRCDPISGHVSLFWYQQALGQGPEFLTYFQNEAQLDKSGLPSDRFFAERPEGSVSTLKIQRTQQEDSAVYLCASSIRGDEQYFGPGTRLTVT.

This clone was seen just once. The rearrangement joins TRBV5-1 to TRBJ2-6; D call uncertain. V was clipped by 1 base and J by 0 bases, with 14 bases between them. CDR1 SGHRS and CDR2 YFSETQ come from the germline V gene. The CDR3 loop spans 18 amino acids. CDR3 sequence reads: CASSLRGSDISGANVLTF. The CDR3 DNA reads as TGCGCCAGCAGCTTGAGAGGATCTGACATCTCTGGGGCCAACGTCCTGACTTTC. The full variable domain, in which reference TRBV5-1 and TRBJ2-6 provide the parts outside the CDR3, is KAGVTQTPRYLIKTRGQQVTLSCSPISGHRSVSWYQQTPGQGLQFLFEYFSETQRNKGNFPGRFSGRQFSNSRSEMNVSTLELGDSALYLCASSLRGSDISGANVLTFGAGSRLTVL.

This clone was counted a few times. The chain couples TRBV30 to TRBJ1-1; no clear D gene. Germline V gene sequence: CDR1 GTSNPN, CDR2 SVGIG (reference sequence). Trimming removed 5 bases at V and 1 base at J, with 14 bases between. The CDR3 extends over 14 amino acids. The CDR3 protein is CAWFPFVSNTEAFF. Here the CDR3 DNA reads TGTGCCTGGTTCCCTTTTGTTTCGAACACTGAAGCTTTCTTT.

This clone occurred a few times. The chain employs TRBV30 and TRBJ1-5; no clear D. Germline V gene lookup returns CDR1 GTSNPN and CDR2 SVGIG (reference sequence). CDR3 length: 15 residues. The V end lost 3 bases, the J end lost 1 base, and 13 bases lay between the germline ends. CDR3 protein: CAWSYPGSSNQPQHF. The CDR3 coding sequence is TGTGCCTGGAGCTACCCCGGGTCCAGCAATCAGCCCCAGCATTTT.

The CDR3, as DNA: TGTGCCAGCAGCTGGACAGGGCCCAACACTGAAGCTTTCTTT. Encoded protein: CASSWTGPNTEAFF. This chain links TRBV5-5 with TRBJ1-1; TRBD1 aligns across 8 bases. Germline assignment: CDR1 SGHKS and CDR2 YYEKEE (reference sequence). Trimming took 3 bases from V and 2 from J; bases not matched to a gene: 3. The CDR3 contains 14 residues.

The chain carries TRBV14 and TRBJ2-3, with 8 bases matching TRBD1. V was clipped by 5 bases and J by 10 bases; unmatched bases: 11. Germline CDR1 reads SGHDN; CDR2 reads FVKESK. The length of the CDR3 is 14 residues. This chain's CDR3 is CASSTRDRTIPQYF. The CDR3 DNA reads as TGTGCCAGCAGCACCCGGGACAGGACGATACCGCAGTATTTT.

V gene TRBV14 combines with J gene TRBJ2-7; perhaps TRBD1 as D (6 bases). Trimming stripped 4 bases from V and 2 bases from J, with 15 bases between. Per the germline V gene, CDR1 is SGHDN and CDR2 is FVKESK. This CDR3 has 15 amino acids. The CDR3 nucleotides are TGTGCCAGCAGCCGAGACACAGGGCCTACCTACGAGCAGTACTTC. Amino acids: CASSRDTGPTYEQYF.

The J gene is TRBJ1-2, the V gene TRBV2, with D possibly TRBD1 on 5 matching bases. The V end was cut by 5 bases, the J end by 0 bases, with 10 bases between. Per the germline V gene, CDR1 is SNHLY and CDR2 is FYNNEI. There are 14 residues in the CDR3. The CDR3 DNA reads TGTGCCAGCAGTCCGGGACGAACTAACTATGGCTACACCTTC. Its protein is CASSPGRTNYGYTF.

The genes are TRBV18 and TRBJ1-1; 10 positions match TRBD1. This CDR3 has 15 amino acids. Germline V gene lookup returns CDR1 KGHSH and CDR2 LQKENI. V gave up 4 bases and J gave up 1 base; unmatched junction bases: 3. DNA of the CDR3: TGTGCCAGCTCACTCGGACAGGGGGGGAACACTGAAGCTTTCTTT. Translating gives CASSLGQGGNTEAFF.

This clone was observed once. CDR3 bases: TGTGCCAGCAGCTTCGGGGAGTCCTACAATGAGCAGTTCTTC. Its protein is CASSFGESYNEQFF. The rearrangement links TRBV13 to TRBJ2-1, with TRBD2 as a possible D gene (5 bases). Trimming stripped 3 bases from V and 1 base from J, with 7 bases between. CDR1 PRHDT and CDR2 FYEKMQ come from the germline V gene (reference sequence). CDR3 length: 14 amino acids.